What follows describes a single TCR beta chain. The record originates from a study of molecular identifiers for immune sequencing clone quantification. Preparation of the bulk TCR libraries relied on previously described methods and listed TCR primers. TCRdb independently ran MiXCR on the PCR reads; one entry per CDR3 protein. The repertoire holds around 470,000 distinct CDR3 sequences, with 20% to 25% as singletons. From germline, CDR1 is DFQATT and CDR2 SNEGSKA (reference sequence). The CDR3 runs to 19 residues. J gave up 9 bases and V 0 bases, and 23 bases lay outside the gene matches. The specimen was naive CD8+ T cells from blood, with Jurkat cell RNA spiked in. The subset is: FACS-sorted CD8+CD4-CCR7+CD45RA+ naive T cells. This clonotype was obtained from a human donor in good health. Some libraries in this study had Jurkat cell RNA spiked in. The rearrangement uses TRBV20-1 and TRBJ2-7; 10 nucleotides align to TRBD2. The CDR3 loop is CSARDGFGLAGGLLGTQYF. Written as DNA, the CDR3 is TGCAGTGCTAGAGATGGTTTCGGTTTAGCGGGGGGCCTCCTAGGGACGCAGTACTTC.